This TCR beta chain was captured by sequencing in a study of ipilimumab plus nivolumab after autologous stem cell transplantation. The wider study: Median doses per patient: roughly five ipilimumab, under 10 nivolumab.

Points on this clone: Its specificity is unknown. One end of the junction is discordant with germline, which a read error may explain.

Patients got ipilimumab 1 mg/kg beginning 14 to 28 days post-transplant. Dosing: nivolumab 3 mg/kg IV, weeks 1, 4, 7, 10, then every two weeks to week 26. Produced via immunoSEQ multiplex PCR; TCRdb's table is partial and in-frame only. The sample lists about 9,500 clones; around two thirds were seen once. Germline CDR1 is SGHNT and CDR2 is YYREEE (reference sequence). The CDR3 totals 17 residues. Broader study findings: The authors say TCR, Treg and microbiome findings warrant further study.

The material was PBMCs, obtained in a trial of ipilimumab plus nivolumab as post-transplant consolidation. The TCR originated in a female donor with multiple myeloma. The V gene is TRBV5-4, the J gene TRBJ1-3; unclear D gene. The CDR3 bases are TGCGCCAGCAGCCAAGATCTCCCCCGAAGCTCTGGAAACACCATATATTTT. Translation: CASSQDLPRSSGNTIYF. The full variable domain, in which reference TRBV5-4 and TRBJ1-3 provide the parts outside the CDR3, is ETGVTQSPTHLIKTRGQQVTLRCSSQSGHNTVSWYQQALGQGPQFIFQYYREEENGRGNFPPRFSGLQFPNYSSELNVNALELDDSALYLCASSQDLPRSSGNTIYFGEGSWLTVV.